The 20 T cell receptor beta chains reported below all come from one sample, sequenced in a study of T cell responses to AZD1222 COVID-19 vaccine. Assay: immunoSEQ multiplex PCR; the TCRdb copy retains only in-frame clones and omits some. The sample records 150,000 to 200,000 clones, just under 90% being singletons. The source was peripheral blood, collected 28 days after the second dose of the MenACWY control vaccine. The receptors originated from an adult who received the MenACWY meningococcal vaccine as a control.

This chain connects TRBV29-1 to TRBJ2-7; 11 bases line up with TRBD1. V trimming: 6 bases; J trimming: 3 bases; junction bases outside the gene matches: 7. The CDR3 consists of 14 residues. Germline assignment: CDR1 SQVTM and CDR2 ANQGSEA. Written as DNA, the CDR3 is TGCAGCGTGGAGAGCGGGACAGGGGGCTACGAGCAGTACTTC. Encoded protein: CSVESGTGGYEQYF.

This chain joins TRBV29-1 and TRBJ1-2; D not certain. Germline V gives CDR1 SQVTM, CDR2 ANQGSEA. V was clipped by 4 bases and J by 4 bases, with 13 bases between them. CDR3 length: 13 amino acids. This CDR3 reads CSVGLRAVYGYTF. The CDR3 DNA reads as TGCAGCGTTGGTCTCCGGGCGGTCTATGGCTACACCTTC.

The chain carries TRBV7-7 and TRBJ1-1; D is possibly TRBD1 (5 bases). Trimming pared 5 bases from V and 1 base from J, leaving 11 bases between. There are 14 residues in the CDR3. CDR1 and CDR2 from the germline V gene are SSHAT and FNYEAQ (reference sequence). The CDR3 nucleotides read TGTGCCAGCAGCCCAATGGGGCAGAACACTGAAGCTTTCTTT. This sequence encodes CASSPMGQNTEAFF.

The rearrangement joins TRBV3-1 (or the pseudogene TRBV3-2) to TRBJ1-5; tentatively, D is TRBD1 (5 bases). From germline, CDR1 is LGHDT and CDR2 YNNKEL (reference sequence). Trimming stripped 6 bases from V and 5 bases from J, with 14 bases between. This CDR3 spans 14 amino acids. CDR3 nucleotide sequence: TGTGCCAGCAGTTCGGGGGGGTGGGATCAGCCCCAGCATTTT. Translated, it gives CASSSGGWDQPQHF.

In this sample, this clone turned up once. The genes are TRBV28 and TRBJ1-1; possibly TRBD1 for D (5 bases). The V gene's germline CDR1 is MDHEN and CDR2 SYDVKM. This CDR3 has 13 amino acids. Trimming pared 3 bases from V and 10 bases from J, leaving 15 bases between. DNA of the CDR3: TGTGCCAGCAGTTTGGGGACTCCCAATGTAGCTTTCTTT. It translates to CASSLGTPNVAFF.

The chain recombines TRBV6-6 with TRBJ2-1, with D possibly called TRBD1 or TRBD2 (5 bases each). Germline values: CDR1 MNHNY, CDR2 SVGAGI (reference sequence). CDR3 length equals 15 residues. The V gene lost 7 bases and the J gene lost 7 bases, with 20 bases spanning the gap. The CDR3 coding sequence is TGTGCCAGCAATGTCGGGGCGGCCTTAGGGAATGAGCAGTTCTTC. It encodes CASNVGAALGNEQFF.

The chain combines TRBV5-4 with TRBJ2-6; D unclear. Germline assignment: CDR1 SGHNT and CDR2 YYREEE (reference sequence). CDR3 length equals 15 residues. Trimming shortened V by 2 bases and J by 0 bases, and 6 bases separated the two germline ends. The CDR3 reads CASSFGRSGANVLTF. The CDR3 DNA reads as TGTGCCAGCAGCTTTGGACGCTCTGGGGCCAACGTCCTGACTTTC.

This sequence joins TRBV30 and TRBJ2-7; tentatively, D is TRBD2 (6 bases). With 5 bases removed from V and 4 bases from J, the gap between germline ends came to 18 bases. Germline V lookup: CDR1 GTSNPN, CDR2 SVGIG (reference sequence). The CDR3 runs 14 residues. The CDR3 bases are TGTGCCTGGGGCCGGGGGACTTTAGGGTACGAGCAGTACTTC. Protein: CAWGRGTLGYEQYF. Complete variable domain (other parts from reference TRBV30 and TRBJ2-7): SQTIHQWPATLVQPVGSPLSLECTVEGTSNPNLYWYRQAAGRGLQLLFYSVGIGQISSEVPQNLSASRPQDRQFILSSKKLLLSDSGFYLCAWGRGTLGYEQYFGPGTRLTVT.

The genes are TRBV20-1 and TRBJ2-7; 10 positions match TRBD1. Losses at the gene ends were 3 bases for V and 6 bases for J; bases not matched to a gene: 2. The germline CDR1 and CDR2 sequences are DFQATT and SNEGSKA (reference sequence). The CDR3 sequence is 12 residues long. This CDR3 is CSASRTGGEQYF. DNA for the CDR3: TGCAGTGCTAGTAGGACAGGGGGCGAGCAGTACTTC.

The rearrangement joins TRBV19 to TRBJ2-6, with D unclear. V lost 5 bases to trimming and J lost 1 base, with 9 bases between them. This CDR3 is 15 amino acids long. Germline CDR1 LNHDA, CDR2 SQIVND (reference sequence). CDR3 nucleotides: TGTGCCAGTAGTCCCCCCCATTCTGGGGCCAACGTCCTGACTTTC. It is translated as CASSPPHSGANVLTF.

The chain is built from TRBV28 and TRBJ1-6; D is possibly TRBD1 (5 bases). Per the germline V gene, CDR1 is MDHEN and CDR2 is SYDVKM. Trimming took off 7 bases at V and 3 bases at J, with 16 bases between the two ends. The CDR3 runs 16 residues. The CDR3 DNA reads as TGTGCCAGCATCGACGACTTGGGACGCTATAATTCACCCCTCCACTTT. This gives the protein CASIDDLGRYNSPLHF.

The chain combines TRBV7-2 with TRBJ1-2; 7 bases align to TRBD1. CDR1 SGHTA and CDR2 FQGNSA come from the germline V gene. The CDR3 runs to 15 residues. J lost 3 bases, V lost 3 bases, and 7 bases had no gene match. CDR3 loop: CASSLNRGEHYGYTF. CDR3 nucleotides: TGTGCCAGCAGCTTGAACAGGGGCGAACACTATGGCTACACCTTC. The complete variable domain, with remaining parts taken from reference TRBV7-2 and TRBJ1-2, reads GAGVSQSPSNKVTEKGKDVELRCDPISGHTALYWYRQSLGQGLEFLIYFQGNSAPDKSGLPSDRFSAERTGGSVSTLTIQRTQQEDSAVYLCASSLNRGEHYGYTFGSGTRLTVV.

This sequence joins TRBV27 and TRBJ2-1; D is possibly TRBD1 (5 bases). Germline CDR1 is MNHEY and CDR2 is SMNVEV (reference sequence). This CDR3 has 16 amino acids. Trimming left V 6 bases short and J 2 bases short, with 17 bases between. The CDR3 DNA is TGTGCCAGCAGAAGGGGCCCTACGGTACCCTACAATGAGCAGTTCTTC. As protein: CASRRGPTVPYNEQFF.

This chain connects TRBV5-1 to TRBJ2-7; 9 bases agree with TRBD1. The CDR3 is made up of 15 amino acids. The germline V gene encodes CDR1 SGHRS and CDR2 YFSETQ. V was pared by 0 bases and J by 5 bases, with 6 bases of the junction left unmatched. This CDR3 reads CASSLAGTGIHEQYF. The CDR3 DNA follows: TGCGCCAGCAGCTTGGCCGGGACAGGGATCCACGAGCAGTACTTC.

This rearrangement joins TRBV11-2 to TRBJ1-1; 7 nucleotides match TRBD1. There are 16 residues in the CDR3. CDR1 is SGHAT, CDR2 FQNNGV, per germline. V shed 1 base, J shed 4 bases, and the junction held 9 bases outside the gene matches. CDR3 DNA sequence: TGTGCCAGCAGCTTAGTGAGGGGGCGGGGGTTCACTGAAGCTTTCTTT. Protein sequence: CASSLVRGRGFTEAFF.

This clone has just a few counts. The chain recombines TRBV19 with TRBJ2-7; 8 bases are shared with TRBD1. The CDR3 spans 13 residues. Germline values: CDR1 LNHDA, CDR2 SQIVND (reference sequence). Losses at the gene ends were 5 bases for V and 13 bases for J; bases not matched to a gene: 13. The chain's CDR3 is CASSATGAPILYF. CDR3 coding DNA: TGTGCCAGTAGTGCGACAGGGGCTCCCATACTTTACTTC. The full variable domain, in which reference TRBV19 and TRBJ2-7 provide the parts outside the CDR3, is DGGITQSPKYLFRKEGQNVTLSCEQNLNHDAMYWYRQDPGQGLRLIYYSQIVNDFQKGDIAEGYSVSREKKESFPLTVTSAQKNPTAFYLCASSATGAPILYFGPGTRLTVT.

The chain recombines TRBV27 with TRBJ1-5; 9 bases agree with TRBD1. The CDR3 runs to 15 residues. V lost 4 bases to trimming and J lost 1 base; unmatched junction nucleotides: 2. Per germline, CDR1 MNHEY and CDR2 SMNVEV (reference sequence). CDR3 nucleotides: TGTGCCAGCAGTTCGGGACAGGGAAGCAATCAGCCCCAGCATTTT. Protein product: CASSSGQGSNQPQHF.

The CDR3: CASSVGQGKTEAFF. The CDR3 nucleotides are TGTGCCAGCAGCGTAGGACAGGGAAAGACTGAAGCTTTCTTT. The rearrangement links TRBV9 to TRBJ1-1; TRBD1 matches 7 bases. Losses at the gene ends were 0 bases for V and 5 bases for J; bases not matched to a gene: 4. Germline assignment: CDR1 SGDLS and CDR2 YYNGEE. The CDR3 has 14 residues.

The V call is TRBV6-2 or TRBV6-3, the J call TRBJ1-4; TRBD1 might be the D (5 bases). Trimming took off 6 bases at V and 7 bases at J, with 15 bases between the two ends. Germline CDR1 and CDR2: MNHEY and SVGEGT. There are 14 residues in the CDR3. CDR3 protein: CASSRGTAFEKLFF. The DNA of the CDR3 is TGTGCCAGCAGCCGCGGGACGGCCTTTGAAAAACTGTTTTTT.

This sequence joins TRBV6-2 or TRBV6-3 and TRBJ1-2; a possible D gene is TRBD1 (6 bases). This CDR3 is built from 13 residues. Trimming took off 4 bases at V and 4 bases at J, with 10 bases between the two ends. The germline CDR1 and CDR2 sequences are MNHEY and SVGEGT. The CDR3 nucleotides read TGTGCCAGCAGTTCTCAGGGGACCTATGGCTACACCTTC. Amino acid sequence: CASSSQGTYGYTF.